This TCR beta chain was captured in a study of T cells in Graves' hyperthyroidism and ophthalmopathy. Background on the study: Peripheral blood was taken when the disease was first diagnosed, before any treatment began. Study outcomes and limitations: Researchers found most expanded thyroid clonotypes above 0.001 in blood as well.

Under 3 months was the duration of disease in ophthalmopathy patients, who also had a Clinical Activity Score of at least 3 and a NOSPECS grade of at least 4. Fresh peripheral blood, about 9.9 ml, yielded the PBMCs. The germline CDR1 and CDR2 sequences are GTSNPN and SVGIG (reference sequence). CDR3 length: 17 residues. V was clipped by 3 bases and J by 7 bases; unmatched bases: 11. The source material, RNA transcripts, was used to amplify TCR beta CDR3 regions. A set of HTBI primers served as the primers for a first-round RT-PCR of the TCR CDR3. Via MiXCR, TCRdb re-called the multiplex PCR reads, giving one row per CDR3 protein. The sample has about half a million distinct CDR3 sequences; approximately 24% are singletons. As regards this clonotype: As yet, its antigen is unknown.

The sequence derives from a woman younger than 45 with Graves' ophthalmopathy. V gene TRBV30 combines with J gene TRBJ2-1, with 14 bases that match TRBD2. Specimen: blood. CDR3 DNA sequence: TGTGCCTGGAGACAGGCACTGACTAGCGGGGGGGTGAATGAGCAGTTCTTC. Encoded protein: CAWRQALTSGGVNEQFF.